This entry is about one T cell receptor beta chain. CDR1 and CDR2 (germline): LNHDA, SQIVND (reference sequence). The CDR3 runs 14 residues. The V gene lost 7 bases and the J gene lost 5 bases, with 15 bases spanning the gap. The entry originates in a study of blood T cell repertoires in COVID-19. Study summary: Samples representing acute and convalescent COVID-19 were sourced from the United States, Italy and Spain.

Authors' data handling: Amplifying reference gene primers gave estimates of nucleated cell counts. Generated by immunoSEQ multiplex PCR, the TCRdb table keeps only in-frame clones and is missing some. V, J and clone size were drawn from that table, and D and trimming were deduced from the DNA. The data contain about 180,000 clones, less than 90% of them singletons. The sequence was collected from a man aged 18 to 29 with active or convalescent COVID-19. This chain connects TRBV19 to TRBJ1-5, with D tentatively TRBD1 (6 bases). Sequencing used peripheral blood. Here the CDR3 reads CASTDGQLYQPQHF. In nucleotides, the CDR3 is TGTGCCAGTACCGATGGACAGTTATATCAGCCCCAGCATTTT.